This T cell receptor beta chain was identified during a study of graft-versus-host responses after intestinal transplantation. Broader study findings: The study found high graft-versus-host to host-versus-graft clonal ratios in allografts of patients with graft-donor T cell macrochimerism.

This CDR3 region has 15 residues. In germline, CDR1 is MDHEN, CDR2 SYDVKM. Between the trimmed V and J ends, which lost 3 bases and 6 bases, there was a span of 15 bases. In regard to this clone: Its antigen is unidentified.

Assay: immunoSEQ multiplex PCR; the TCRdb copy retains only in-frame clones and omits some. The sample has about 130,000 clones; about nine tenths are singletons. J is TRBJ1-5 and V is TRBV28, with a weak D call TRBD1 (5 bases). The sample in question was unstimulated CD4+ T cells sorted from spleen or lymph node cells, obtained before intestinal transplant. The receptor was derived from a human donor who received an intestinal transplant. The CDR3 sequence is CASSFPWGASQPQHF. CDR3 coding DNA: TGTGCCAGCAGTTTTCCGTGGGGCGCGAGTCAGCCCCAGCATTTT.